One sample yielded the 7 T cell receptor beta chains listed below, sequenced in a study of breast tumors, draining lymph nodes, adjacent tissues. Each CDR3 protein gets one entry after TCRdb re-called the multiplex PCR reads with MiXCR. The data contain some 38,000 distinct CDR3 sequences, 35% to 40% of them seen just once; the ten biggest clones take up 11%. The specimen sequenced was breast tumor tissue. These TCRs come from a female donor with breast cancer. Some clones in this sample may be carry-over from other donors' samples.

CDR3 region: CASSLVGRAGGEQFF. The CDR3 DNA reads as TGTGCCAGCAGCTTGGTCGGGAGGGCCGGAGGTGAGCAGTTCTTC. The rearrangement joins TRBV5-6 to TRBJ2-1; TRBD2 matches 8 bases. The germline V gene has CDR1 SGHDT and CDR2 YYEEEE. The CDR3 consists of 15 residues. J lost 9 bases, V lost 0 bases, and 8 bases had no gene match.

This clonotype was observed many times. The chain recombines TRBV19 with TRBJ2-6, with TRBD2 identical over 9 bases. The germline V gene encodes CDR1 LNHDA and CDR2 SQIVND (reference sequence). CDR3 size: 18 residues. V trimming: 1 base; J trimming: 0 bases; junction bases outside the gene matches: 4. This CDR3 reads CASSIGAGGFSGANVLTF. Here the CDR3 DNA reads TGTGCCAGTAGTATAGGGGCGGGAGGGTTCTCTGGGGCCAACGTCCTGACTTTC. Complete variable domain (other parts from reference TRBV19 and TRBJ2-6): DGGITQSPKYLFRKEGQNVTLSCEQNLNHDAMYWYRQDPGQGLRLIYYSQIVNDFQKGDIAEGYSVSREKKESFPLTVTSAQKNPTAFYLCASSIGAGGFSGANVLTFGAGSRLTVL.

This clonotype is judged large. The chain carries TRBV29-1 and TRBJ2-3; D not resolved. Germline V gene sequence: CDR1 SQVTM, CDR2 ANQGSEA. Trimming stripped 2 bases from V and 10 bases from J, with 10 bases between. The CDR3 runs 11 residues. CDR3 loop: CSVESRAAQYF. The CDR3 region has the DNA TGCAGCGTTGAATCCCGGGCGGCGCAGTATTTT.

This clonotype occurred many times. The genes are TRBV6-5 and TRBJ2-3, with a tentative D call TRBD2 (5 bases). Trimming stripped 5 bases from V and 1 base from J, with 19 bases between. Germline-derived CDR1 and CDR2 are MNHEY and SVGAGI. CDR3 size: 17 residues. This CDR3 is CASSPDSRERGTDTQYF. The CDR3, as DNA: TGTGCCAGCAGTCCGGACTCGCGAGAGAGGGGCACAGATACGCAGTATTTT.

The chain couples TRBV20-1 to TRBJ2-7; TRBD2 agrees at 8 bases. With V trimmed by 1 base and J by 1 base, 15 bases remained unmatched. CDR1 DFQATT and CDR2 SNEGSKA come from the germline V gene (reference sequence). The CDR3 is made up of 18 amino acids. The CDR3 reads CSARGWSGLAGRSYEQYF. CDR3 DNA sequence: TGCAGTGCTAGAGGTTGGAGCGGATTAGCGGGAAGGTCCTACGAGCAGTACTTC.

At least ten counts were recorded for this clonotype. The CDR3 DNA reads TGTGCCAGCATTCAGGACAGCACGAACACCGGGGAGCTGTTTTTT. Translated: CASIQDSTNTGELFF. This chain uses TRBV6-6 with TRBJ2-2; TRBD1 is a possible D gene (6 bases). CDR3 length: 15 residues. Germline lookup yields CDR1 MNHNY and CDR2 SVGAGI (reference sequence). Trimming removed 7 bases at V and 0 bases at J, with 12 bases between.

The table lists this clonotype with many counts. The chain employs TRBV2 and TRBJ2-1; 9 bases fit TRBD1. J gave up 8 bases and V 8 bases, and 7 bases lay outside the gene matches. CDR3 length: 13 residues. In germline, CDR1 is SNHLY, CDR2 FYNNEI. In DNA form, the CDR3 reads TGTGCCAGCGGGACAGGGTTTTACGATGAGCAGTTCTTC. Translating gives CASGTGFYDEQFF.